Each of the 18 T cell receptor beta chains below was sequenced from the same sample in a study of circulating CD8 cells and anti-PD-1 response in melanoma. Sorting of live CD3+CD8+TCRalphabeta+ cells by PD-1 and/or TIGIT gave four subsets. Each library started from roughly 16 ng of total RNA using the QIAseq Immune Repertoire TCR panel. Each CDR3 protein is one row after TCRdb ran MiXCR on the reads. The sample has about 200 distinct CDR3 sequences, 9.5% to 15% seen once. The source was CD8+ T cells from PBMCs, collected at baseline or after one month of anti-PD-1 therapy (not recorded which). These TCRs come from a human donor with melanoma.

By proportion, this clonotype is medium-sized. The CDR3 spells CASSIDLSTEAFF. The CDR3 nucleotides read TGTGCCAGTAGTATAGATCTAAGCACTGAAGCTTTCTTT. The chain employs TRBV19 and TRBJ1-1; D unresolved. The CDR3 is 13 residues long. The germline CDR1 and CDR2 sequences are LNHDA and SQIVND (reference sequence). V was shortened by 0 bases and J by 4 bases, with 6 bases between the two germline ends. The full variable domain, rest sourced from reference TRBV19 and TRBJ1-1, is DGGITQSPKYLFRKEGQNVTLSCEQNLNHDAMYWYRQDPGQGLRLIYYSQIVNDFQKGDIAEGYSVSREKKESFPLTVTSAQKNPTAFYLCASSIDLSTEAFFGQGTRLTVV.

By share, this clonotype ranks as large. This rearrangement joins TRBV21-1 to TRBJ2-5; the listed D gene, TRBD1, was not tested against the DNA. TRBV21-1 is described as a pseudogene. The CDR3 is made up of 19 amino acids. The CDR3 loop reads CASSKLGYLRPRGGQTQYF. The CDR3 DNA is TGTGCCAGCAGCAAGTTGGGATATCTCCGTCCCAGGGGTGGGCAGACCCAGTACTTC.

Judged by abundance, this clonotype is large. The gene calls are TRBV5-4 and TRBJ2-7; 7 bases line up with TRBD1. V was clipped by 4 bases and J by 4 bases; unmatched bases: 8. Germline V gene data show CDR1 as SGHNT and CDR2 as YYREEE (reference sequence). CDR3 length: 14 amino acids. The CDR3: CASSHGDSPYEQYF. For the CDR3, the DNA is TGTGCCAGCAGCCACGGGGACAGCCCATACGAGCAGTACTTC.

A word on this clonotype: A far larger clone is a single base away, which makes a read error likely. The DNA of the CDR3 is TGTGCCAGCAGCCTGCTGGATAAGAAAATAGCCTACGGGCAGTACTTC. It encodes CASSLLDKKIAYGQYF. This chain uses TRBV7-8 with TRBJ2-7, with D uncertain. Germline lookup yields CDR1 SGHVS and CDR2 FQNEAQ. The CDR3 extends over 16 amino acids.

The rearrangement links TRBV7-9 to TRBJ2-5; 7 bases fit TRBD2. The CDR3 runs to 14 residues. Germline lookup yields CDR1 SEHNR and CDR2 FQNEAQ (reference sequence). Trimming took 5 bases from V and 4 from J; bases not matched to a gene: 7. This CDR3 reads CASSPAGFGETQYF. In DNA form, the CDR3 reads TGTGCCAGCAGCCCAGCGGGGTTCGGAGAGACCCAGTACTTC.

This clonotype is termed large. This chain connects TRBV2 to TRBJ2-2; TRBD1 matches 8 bases. CDR1 SNHLY and CDR2 FYNNEI come from the germline V gene. The CDR3 covers 18 residues. Trimming cost V 6 bases and J 4 bases; bases outside gene matches: 16. CDR3: CASRELTGVSEGTGELFF. The CDR3 DNA reads TGTGCCAGCAGGGAACTGACAGGGGTGAGCGAAGGCACCGGGGAGCTGTTTTTT.

This clonotype is judged large. The chain combines TRBV25-1 with TRBJ2-7; 8 positions match TRBD1. The V gene end was trimmed by 2 bases and the J gene end by 5 bases; junction bases not matched to a gene: 5. CDR1 is MGHDK and CDR2 is SYGVNS in the germline V gene. This CDR3 is built from 14 residues. CDR3 amino acids: CASSETLTGDEQYF. DNA for the CDR3: TGTGCCAGCAGTGAAACCCTGACAGGGGACGAGCAGTACTTC.

The rearrangement links TRBV28 to TRBJ2-7; D could derive from TRBD1 or TRBD2 (6 bases each). Germline loops: CDR1 MDHEN, CDR2 SYDVKM. The CDR3 sequence is 16 residues long. The germline V and J ends were trimmed by 3 bases and 3 bases, with 18 bases remaining between them. CDR3 nucleotides: TGTGCCAGCAGTTTGCCGGGGGCCTCGTGGCTCTACGAGCAGTACTTC. It codes for CASSLPGASWLYEQYF.

This clonotype is deemed hyperexpanded. Written as DNA, the CDR3 is TGTGCCAGCAGTGACTCACTAGCGGAGAACAATGAGCAGTTCTTC. It specifies CASSDSLAENNEQFF. The rearrangement links TRBV2 to TRBJ2-1; 8 bases align to TRBD2. Germline V gives CDR1 SNHLY, CDR2 FYNNEI. Losses at the gene ends were 3 bases for V and 5 bases for J; bases not matched to a gene: 6. The CDR3 is 15 residues long.

This clonotype occurred a few times. The J gene is TRBJ1-6, the V gene TRBV7-2, with 9 positions matching TRBD1. With V trimmed by 0 bases and J by 4 bases, 1 base remained unmatched. Germline V gene data show CDR1 as SGHTA and CDR2 as FQGNSA. The CDR3 runs to 16 residues. The CDR3 loop is CASSLADRGYNSPLHF. The CDR3 DNA sequence: TGTGCCAGCAGCTTAGCGGACAGGGGTTATAATTCACCCCTCCACTTT.

By frequency in the sample, this clonotype is large. The J gene is TRBJ2-1, the V gene TRBV28; D not resolved. CDR3 size: 13 residues. Deletions cut 6 bases from V and 4 bases from J, with 10 bases between. Germline CDR1 reads MDHEN; CDR2 reads SYDVKM. The CDR3 loop reads CASSPGLYNEQFF. CDR3 nucleotide sequence: TGTGCCAGCAGCCCGGGTCTATACAATGAGCAGTTCTTC.

By share of the sample, this clonotype is large. The CDR3 DNA reads as TGTGCCACCAGTGGGGTCCGGGGGACTAGCAAAGAAAATGAGCAGTTCTTC. This translates into CATSGVRGTSKENEQFF. The gene calls are TRBV24-1 and TRBJ2-1, with 9 bases fitting TRBD2. The germline gives CDR1 KGHDR, CDR2 SFDVKD. The CDR3 spans 17 residues. Losses at the gene ends were 5 bases for V and 7 bases for J; bases not matched to a gene: 14.

This clonotype turned up a few times. Mismatch with germline at one junction end may stem from a read error. The gene calls are TRBV28 and TRBJ1-1, with TRBD1 as a possible D gene (5 bases). The CDR3 consists of 14 residues. Germline CDR1 is MDHEN and CDR2 is SYDVKM. The CDR3 nucleotides read TGTGCCAGCAGCCCGGGCGGGGCGAACACTGAAGCTTCCTTT. Its protein product is CASSPGGANTEASF.

This clonotype is hyperexpanded in the sample. This rearrangement joins TRBV14 to TRBJ2-7; D not certain. The ends were cut back, 4 bases at V and 2 bases at J, with 18 bases in the middle. Germline assignment: CDR1 SGHDN and CDR2 FVKESK. The CDR3 length is 16 residues. The CDR3 nucleotides read TGTGCCAGCAGCCTGCTGGATAAGAAAATAGCCTACGAGCAGTACTTC. The encoded protein is CASSLLDKKIAYEQYF.

To note about this clonotype: This clone may be a read error of a much larger clone one base away. The chain has TRBV29-1 and TRBJ2-2; 9 bases are a match to TRBD2. Germline V gene data show CDR1 as SQVTM and CDR2 as ANQGSEA. The CDR3 extends over 15 amino acids. V shed 5 bases, J shed 4 bases, and the junction held 8 bases outside the gene matches. Here the CDR3 DNA reads TGCAGCGTTCCCGGGGGCGGGAGGGCCACCGGGGAGCTGTTTTTT. Residues: CSVPGGGRATGELFF.

Worth noting for this clonotype: An end of the junction does not agree with germline; a read error may underlie this. The chain combines TRBV18 with TRBJ1-4; unclear D gene. The germline V gene encodes CDR1 KGHSH and CDR2 LQKENI. The CDR3 contains 15 residues. CDR3 bases: TGTGCCAGCTCACCATCGGGGTTAGAAGATGAAAAACTGTCTTTT. This codes for CASSPSGLEDEKLSF.

In this sample, this clonotype is large. The chain links TRBV2 to TRBJ2-1; D is unresolved. The CDR3 extends over 17 amino acids. V lost 3 bases and J lost 0, with 15 bases in between. Looked up from germline, CDR1 is SNHLY and CDR2 is FYNNEI. The CDR3 DNA follows: TGTGCCAGCAGTGAGACCCCGTTAGCCGGCTCCTACAATGAGCAGTTCTTC. It specifies CASSETPLAGSYNEQFF.

By its share, this clonotype is large. The chain combines TRBV2 with TRBJ2-7; the match to TRBD2 covers 7 bases. V lost 2 bases to trimming and J lost 4 bases; unmatched junction nucleotides: 11. The CDR3 covers 16 residues. Germline CDR1 SNHLY, CDR2 FYNNEI. The CDR3 DNA follows: TGTGCCAGCAGTGAAATGAGTGCGGGAGCCGTGTACGAGCAGTACTTC. It translates to CASSEMSAGAVYEQYF. Full variable domain (remainder filled in from reference TRBV2 and TRBJ2-7): EPEVTQTPSHQVTQMGQEVILRCVPISNHLYFYWYRQILGQKVEFLVSFYNNEISEKSEIFDDQFSVERPDGSNFTLKIRSTKLEDSAMYFCASSEMSAGAVYEQYFGPGTRLTVT.